A single sample gave rise to the 8 T cell receptor beta chains below, sequenced in a study of T cells after yellow fever vaccination. TCRdb processed the 5' RACE reads anew with MiXCR; each CDR3 protein has one entry. The sample lists 70,000 or so distinct CDR3 sequences, 5% to 6.5% occurring once. The specimen comprised CD4+ T cells sorted from PBMCs, sampled approximately 15 days after the first yellow fever vaccination. These receptors originate from a man younger than 30 who received the YFV17D yellow fever vaccine.

In its sample, this clonotype was seen many times. This chain links TRBV7-2 with TRBJ1-6; D might be TRBD1 (6 bases). This CDR3 contains 13 residues. Per the germline V gene, CDR1 is SGHTA and CDR2 is FQGNSA. V was pared by 2 bases and J by 7 bases, with 6 bases between. Written as DNA, the CDR3 is TGTGCCAGCAGCTTACAGGGGAATTCACCCCTCCACTTT. Its protein product is CASSLQGNSPLHF.

This clonotype was detected ten times or more. The CDR3 bases are TGTGCCAGCAGTCCACAGGGGACAGCTTTCTTT. It is translated as CASSPQGTAFF. This chain connects TRBV6-6 to TRBJ1-1; 7 positions agree with TRBD1. V lost 5 bases to trimming and J lost 10 bases; unmatched junction nucleotides: 4. CDR3 length equals 11 residues. The germline CDR1 and CDR2 sequences are MNHNY and SVGAGI (reference sequence).

Ten or more counts support this clonotype. This sequence joins TRBV12-3 or TRBV12-4 and TRBJ1-1, with D unclear. The CDR3 runs to 15 residues. V was shortened by 5 bases and J by 1 base, with 14 bases between the two germline ends. CDR3 DNA: TGTGCCAGCAGTCACGACACTGGCACGAACACTGAAGCTTTCTTT. The encoded protein is CASSHDTGTNTEAFF.

This clonotype appeared many times. The chain has TRBV20-1 and TRBJ1-5, with 8 bases aligning to TRBD1. The CDR3 spans 12 residues. The germline V gene encodes CDR1 DFQATT and CDR2 SNEGSKA (reference sequence). The junction had 5 bases not matched to a gene; V was cut back by 6 bases and J by 7 bases. DNA of the CDR3: TGCAGTGCGTACAGGGGGGGGCAGCCCCAGCATTTT. Translation: CSAYRGGQPQHF.

This clonotype occurred many times. The chain links TRBV20-1 to TRBJ2-3, with D maybe TRBD2 (5 bases). The CDR3 runs 14 residues. Per germline, CDR1 DFQATT and CDR2 SNEGSKA (reference sequence). With 6 bases removed from V and 4 bases from J, the gap between germline ends came to 17 bases. The CDR3 loop reads CSAPNALAADTQYF. CDR3 in DNA: TGCAGTGCCCCGAATGCCCTAGCTGCAGATACGCAGTATTTT.

This clonotype was observed at least ten times. This chain uses TRBV5-1 with TRBJ1-1; the match to TRBD1 covers 11 bases. The CDR3 is 14 amino acids. Germline assignment: CDR1 SGHRS and CDR2 YFSETQ. The junction had 4 bases not matched to a gene; V was cut back by 4 bases and J by 5 bases. CDR3 DNA sequence: TGCGCCAGCAGCCCCGGGACAGGGGGGACTGAAGCTTTCTTT. It is translated as CASSPGTGGTEAFF. The whole variable domain, filled in from reference TRBV5-1 and TRBJ1-1, reads KAGVTQTPRYLIKTRGQQVTLSCSPISGHRSVSWYQQTPGQGLQFLFEYFSETQRNKGNFPGRFSGRQFSNSRSEMNVSTLELGDSALYLCASSPGTGGTEAFFGQGTRLTVV.

In this sample, this clonotype turned up many times. J is TRBJ2-5 and V is TRBV5-8, with unresolved D. Germline CDR1 is SGHTS and CDR2 is YDEGEE. Trimming stripped 0 bases from V and 2 bases from J, with 5 bases between. CDR3 length: 13 amino acids. For the CDR3, the DNA is TGTGCCAGCAGCTTGGTGGGGCAAGAGACCCAGTACTTC. Residues: CASSLVGQETQYF.

The sample holds many counts of this clonotype. The chain has TRBV7-2 and TRBJ2-5, with 8 nucleotides matching TRBD2. J was trimmed by 5 bases and V by 2 bases; bases with no gene match: 7. Germline CDR1 is SGHTA and CDR2 is FQGNSA. This CDR3 contains 15 residues. CDR3 in amino acids: CASSLNGGAGETQYF. The CDR3 DNA reads as TGTGCCAGCAGCTTAAACGGGGGGGCCGGGGAGACCCAGTACTTC.